This T cell receptor beta chain appears in the sequencing data of a study of T-cell reconstitution after alpha-beta-depleted transplantation in children. Study-wide points: Day-60 TCRbeta diversity that was high in some patients was derived from surviving recipient T cells and thymic progenitors. Fresh T-cell production supplied most of the T-cell counts and diversity seen one year after transplant. The origin of alpha-beta T cells about two months after transplant was reportedly several hundred expanded graft clones.

Deletions cut 3 bases from V and 0 bases from J, with 17 bases between. This CDR3 region has 17 residues. Germline CDR1 reads SQVTM; CDR2 reads ANQGSEA. This clonotype was detected ten times or more. What it binds is not known. TCRbeta library construction was performed incorporating unique molecular identifiers. One entry per CDR3 protein, called by TCRdb with MiXCR from the PCR reads. The sample has roughly 280,000 distinct CDR3 sequences, roughly 12% seen once. The rearrangement links TRBV29-1 to TRBJ2-2; TRBD2 might be the D (6 bases). The sequence was collected from a male patient under 10 years old who had a stem cell transplant for chronic granulomatous disease, so the T cells may come from the graft donor. Specimen: peripheral blood, collected 180 days after TCRalphabeta/CD19-depleted stem cell transplant. CDR3 residues: CSVDMAGSVPNTGELFF. The CDR3, as DNA: TGCAGCGTTGATATGGCGGGATCTGTCCCGAACACCGGGGAGCTGTTTTTT.